The 2 T cell receptor beta chains in this list originate from one sample, sequenced in a study of blood T cell repertoires in COVID-19. TCRdb keeps only in-frame clones here, not all; method: immunoSEQ multiplex PCR. The data show tens of thousands of clones, around 87% seen once. The sample consisted of peripheral blood. The source is a human donor with acute or convalescent COVID-19. The donor label of this sample is uncertain.

With regard to this clone: At the DNA level, this CDR3 is encoded by other sequences in the same sample as well. The chain is built from TRBV9 and TRBJ1-6; 9 bases map to TRBD1. Germline V gene sequence: CDR1 SGDLS, CDR2 YYNGEE. The CDR3 totals 14 residues. Trimming cost V 4 bases and J 8 bases; bases outside gene matches: 4. CDR3 nucleotide sequence: TGTGCCAGCAGCCCCCGACAGGGGGATTCACCCCTCCACTTT. Residues: CASSPRQGDSPLHF. Combining the CDR3 with reference TRBV9 and TRBJ1-6 gives the whole variable domain DSGVTQTPKHLITATGQRVTLRCSPRSGDLSVYWYQQSLDQGLQFLIQYYNGEERAKGNILERFSAQQFPDLHSELNLSSLELGDSALYFCASSPRQGDSPLHFGNGTRLTVT.

In DNA, the CDR3 is TGTGCCAGCAGTCCTAGCGGGGGGTCCTACAATGAGCAGTTCTTC. It encodes CASSPSGGSYNEQFF. V and J are TRBV2 and TRBJ2-1; 11 bases map to TRBD2. This CDR3 is built from 15 residues. J gave up 1 base and V 5 bases, and 1 base lay outside the gene matches. Germline V lookup: CDR1 SNHLY, CDR2 FYNNEI.